This T cell receptor beta chain was identified in a study of cytomegalovirus exposure and HLA in healthy donors. Study results and caveats: Most TCR beta V segments were productive about 87% or about 30% of the time in an earlier analysis. Published work reported that the classifier diagnosed cytomegalovirus status with high specificity and sensitivity.

Use of 60 Vbeta and 13 Jbeta primers characterized the PCR. Profiled with immunoSEQ multiplex PCR; TCRdb holds only in-frame clones, not every one. The data contain roughly 95,000 clones, around four fifths of them singletons. A remark on this clone: The antigen is not known.

While unrecorded immune exposures were likely, the donors were nominally healthy when sampled. This CDR3 is built from 24 residues. With V trimmed by 3 bases and J by 0 bases, 22 bases remained unmatched. Germline V gene data show CDR1 as LNHDA and CDR2 as SQIVND (reference sequence). The sequencing sample was made of PBMCs. The J gene is TRBJ2-6, the V gene TRBV19; the match to TRBD2 covers 11 bases. The clonotype comes from a man aged 25-40 years in good health and CMV-seropositive. CDR3 protein: CASSMVPFLGLAGSHSSGANVLTF. The CDR3 region has the DNA TGTGCCAGTAGTATGGTTCCTTTCCTAGGACTAGCGGGTTCTCACAGCTCTGGGGCCAACGTCCTGACTTTC.